This T cell receptor (beta chain) was identified during a study of T cells after yellow fever vaccination. CDR3 size: 12 residues. With 5 bases removed from V and 7 bases from J, the gap between germline ends came to 10 bases. On this clonotype itself: Its antigen remains unidentified.

5'RACE template switching added a universal primer site and UMIs to TCR cDNA. TCRdb analysed the 5' RACE reads with MiXCR anew, one entry per CDR3 protein. The repertoire holds around 360,000 distinct CDR3 sequences, with 11% as singletons. Study-level results: Overlap between CD4 and CD8 compartments was detected for a small share of clonotypes.

Sequencing was performed on PBMCs, taken on the day of the first yellow fever vaccination. V gene TRBV12-3 or TRBV12-4 combines with J gene TRBJ2-3; D is uncertain. The TCR comes from a man younger than 30 who received the YFV17D yellow fever vaccine. CDR3 DNA: TGTGCCAGCAGTACCGGACGGAATACGCAGTATTTT. Encoded protein: CASSTGRNTQYF.